This T cell receptor beta chain was sequenced for a study of cytomegalovirus exposure and HLA in healthy donors. Study outcomes and limitations: According to the study, roughly 180 TCR beta chains were cytomegalovirus-associated.

In the case of this clone: Antigen: not known.

Trimming cost V 1 base and J 3 bases; bases outside gene matches: 4. Germline assignment: CDR1 SGHTA and CDR2 FQGNSA. The CDR3 runs 15 residues. The PCR employed 60 Vbeta primers together with 13 Jbeta primers. Assay used: immunoSEQ multiplex PCR; TCRdb lists only in-frame clones, some missing. The table shows 150,000 to 200,000 clones, with 84% occurring only once. Sequencing was performed on PBMCs. The V call is TRBV7-2, the J call TRBJ1-2; 8 bases match TRBD1. This TCR came from a boy under 18 in good health and CMV-seronegative. The CDR3 spells CASSLEAGGDYGYTF. CDR3 sequence (DNA): TGTGCCAGCAGCTTAGAGGCAGGGGGCGACTATGGCTACACCTTC.